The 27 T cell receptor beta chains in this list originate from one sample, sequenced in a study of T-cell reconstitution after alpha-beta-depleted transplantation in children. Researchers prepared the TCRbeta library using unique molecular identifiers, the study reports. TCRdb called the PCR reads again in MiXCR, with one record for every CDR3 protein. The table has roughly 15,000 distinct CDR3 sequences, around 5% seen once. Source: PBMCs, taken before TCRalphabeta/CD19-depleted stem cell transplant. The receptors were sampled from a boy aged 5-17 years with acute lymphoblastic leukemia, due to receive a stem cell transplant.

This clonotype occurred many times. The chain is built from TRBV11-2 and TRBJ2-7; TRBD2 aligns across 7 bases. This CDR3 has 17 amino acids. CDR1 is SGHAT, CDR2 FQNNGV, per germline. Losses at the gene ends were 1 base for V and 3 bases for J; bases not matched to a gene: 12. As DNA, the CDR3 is TGTGCCAGCAGCTTAGTGCGAACGGGGGGAACTGGCTACGAGCAGTACTTC. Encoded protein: CASSLVRTGGTGYEQYF.

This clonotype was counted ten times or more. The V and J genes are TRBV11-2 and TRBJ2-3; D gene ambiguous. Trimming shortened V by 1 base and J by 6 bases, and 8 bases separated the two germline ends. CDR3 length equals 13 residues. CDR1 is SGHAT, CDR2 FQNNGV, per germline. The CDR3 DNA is TGTGCCAGCAGCTTAGTTCGTCAGGATACGCAGTATTTT. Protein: CASSLVRQDTQYF.

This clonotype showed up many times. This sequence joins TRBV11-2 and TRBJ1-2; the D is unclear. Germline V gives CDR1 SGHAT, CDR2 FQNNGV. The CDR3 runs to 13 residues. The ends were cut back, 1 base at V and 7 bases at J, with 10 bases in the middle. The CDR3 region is CASSLAGWGGYTF. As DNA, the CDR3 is TGTGCCAGCAGCTTAGCTGGGTGGGGTGGCTACACCTTC.

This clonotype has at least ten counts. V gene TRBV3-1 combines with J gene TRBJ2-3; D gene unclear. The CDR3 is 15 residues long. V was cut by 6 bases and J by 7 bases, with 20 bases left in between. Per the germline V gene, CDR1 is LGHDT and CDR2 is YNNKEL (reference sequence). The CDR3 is CASSLPDGYTNTQYF. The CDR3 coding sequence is TGTGCCAGCAGTCTACCCGACGGGTACACGAATACGCAGTATTTT.

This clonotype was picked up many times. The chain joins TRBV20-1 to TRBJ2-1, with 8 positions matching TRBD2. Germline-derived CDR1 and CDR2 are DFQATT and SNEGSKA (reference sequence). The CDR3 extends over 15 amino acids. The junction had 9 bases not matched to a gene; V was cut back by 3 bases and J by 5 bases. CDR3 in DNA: TGCAGTGCTAGCCTCTTAGCGGGGTTCAACAATGAGCAGTTCTTC. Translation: CSASLLAGFNNEQFF.

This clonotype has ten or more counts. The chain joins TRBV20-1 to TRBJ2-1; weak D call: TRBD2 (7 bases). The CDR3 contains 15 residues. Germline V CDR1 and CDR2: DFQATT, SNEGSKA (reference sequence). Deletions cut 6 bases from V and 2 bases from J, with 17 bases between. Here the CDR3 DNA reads TGCAGTGCCTGGAGGGGGGGGGTGCCCTACAATGAGCAGTTCTTC. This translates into CSAWRGGVPYNEQFF.

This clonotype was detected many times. The CDR3 nucleotides are TGTGCCAGCAGCCCTTGGGGTAGCTCCTACGAGCAGTACTTC. Amino acids: CASSPWGSSYEQYF. The chain joins TRBV28 to TRBJ2-7; D is ambiguous. Deletions cut 6 bases from V and 0 bases from J, with 12 bases between. From germline, CDR1 is MDHEN and CDR2 SYDVKM. This CDR3 is built from 14 residues.

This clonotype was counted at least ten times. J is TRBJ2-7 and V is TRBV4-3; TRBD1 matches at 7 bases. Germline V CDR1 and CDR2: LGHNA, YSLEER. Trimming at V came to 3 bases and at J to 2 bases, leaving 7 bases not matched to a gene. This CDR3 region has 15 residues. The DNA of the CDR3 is TGCGCCAGCAGCCATGCCACAGGGGAGACCTACGAGCAGTACTTC. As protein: CASSHATGETYEQYF.

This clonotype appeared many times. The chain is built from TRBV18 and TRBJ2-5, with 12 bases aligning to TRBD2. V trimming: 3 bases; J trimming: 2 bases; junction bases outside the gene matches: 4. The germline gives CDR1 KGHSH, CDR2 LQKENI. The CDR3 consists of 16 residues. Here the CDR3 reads CASSPRTSGAQETQYF. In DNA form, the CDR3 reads TGTGCCAGCTCACCGAGGACTAGCGGGGCGCAAGAGACCCAGTACTTC.

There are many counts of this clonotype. CDR3 DNA sequence: TGCGCCAGCAGCCACCAGACAGGGGGCGAATACGAGCAGTACTTC. Protein: CASSHQTGGEYEQYF. This chain links TRBV4-1 with TRBJ2-7, with 10 bases that match TRBD1. Germline V gene lookup returns CDR1 MGHRA and CDR2 YSYEKL. CDR3 length: 15 residues. V trimming: 3 bases; J trimming: 4 bases; junction bases outside the gene matches: 6.

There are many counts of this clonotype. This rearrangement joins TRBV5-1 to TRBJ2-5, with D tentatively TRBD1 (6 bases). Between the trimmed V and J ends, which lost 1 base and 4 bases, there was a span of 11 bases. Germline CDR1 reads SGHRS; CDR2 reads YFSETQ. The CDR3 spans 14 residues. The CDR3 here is CASSLTGIGETQYF. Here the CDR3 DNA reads TGCGCCAGCAGCTTGACAGGGATTGGAGAGACCCAGTACTTC.

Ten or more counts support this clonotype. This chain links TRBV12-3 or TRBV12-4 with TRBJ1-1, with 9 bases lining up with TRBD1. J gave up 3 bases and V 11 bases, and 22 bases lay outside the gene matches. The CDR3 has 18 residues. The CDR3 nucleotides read TGTGCCCTCAGTTTCGGTCCGCCTTGGACAGGGGAGGACACTGAAGCTTTCTTT. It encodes CALSFGPPWTGEDTEAFF.

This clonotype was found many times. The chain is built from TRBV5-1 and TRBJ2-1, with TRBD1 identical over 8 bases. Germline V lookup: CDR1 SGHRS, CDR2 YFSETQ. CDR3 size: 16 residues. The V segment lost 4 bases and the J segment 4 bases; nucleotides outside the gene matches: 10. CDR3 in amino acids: CASSPNWGQVYNEQFF. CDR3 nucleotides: TGCGCCAGCAGCCCAAATTGGGGACAGGTGTACAATGAGCAGTTCTTC.

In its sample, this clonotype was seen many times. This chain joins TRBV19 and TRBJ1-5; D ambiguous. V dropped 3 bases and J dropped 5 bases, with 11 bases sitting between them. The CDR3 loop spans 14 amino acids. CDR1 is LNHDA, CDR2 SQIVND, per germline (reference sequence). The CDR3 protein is CASSIRGWDQPQHF. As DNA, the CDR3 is TGTGCCAGTAGTATCCGGGGATGGGATCAGCCCCAGCATTTT.

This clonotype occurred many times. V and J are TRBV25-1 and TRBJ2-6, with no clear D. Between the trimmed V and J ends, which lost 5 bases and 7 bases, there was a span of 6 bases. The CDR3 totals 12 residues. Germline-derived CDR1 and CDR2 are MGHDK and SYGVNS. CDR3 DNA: TGTGCCAGCAGTCTGGACGCCAACGTCCTGACTTTC. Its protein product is CASSLDANVLTF.

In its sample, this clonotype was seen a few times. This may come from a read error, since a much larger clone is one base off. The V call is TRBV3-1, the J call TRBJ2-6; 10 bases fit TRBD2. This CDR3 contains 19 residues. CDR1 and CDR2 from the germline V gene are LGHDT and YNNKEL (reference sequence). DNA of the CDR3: TGTGCCTGCAGCCCTGAAGAGCGGGAGGGTAGCTCTGGGGCCAACGTCCTGACTTTC. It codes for CACSPEEREGSSGANVLTF. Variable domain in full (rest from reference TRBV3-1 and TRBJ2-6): DTAVSQTPKYLVTQMGNDKSIKCEQNLGHDTMYWYKQDSKKFLKIMFSYNNKELIINETVPNRFSPKSPDKAHLNLHINSLELGDSAVYFCACSPEEREGSSGANVLTFGAGSRLTVL.

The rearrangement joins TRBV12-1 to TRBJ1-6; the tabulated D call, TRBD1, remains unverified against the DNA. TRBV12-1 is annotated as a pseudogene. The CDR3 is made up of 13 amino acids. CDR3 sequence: CAMSFTGESPLHF. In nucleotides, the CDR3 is TGTGCCATGAGCTTTACAGGGGAGTCACCCCTCCACTTT.

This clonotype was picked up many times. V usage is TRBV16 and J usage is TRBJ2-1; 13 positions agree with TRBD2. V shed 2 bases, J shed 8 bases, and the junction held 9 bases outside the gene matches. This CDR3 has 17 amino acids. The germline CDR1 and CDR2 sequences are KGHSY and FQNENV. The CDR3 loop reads CASSQNSGLAGSYEQFF. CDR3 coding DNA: TGTGCCAGCAGCCAAAACTCGGGACTAGCGGGGAGCTATGAGCAGTTCTTC.

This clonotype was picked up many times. In DNA form, the CDR3 reads TGTGCTAGTGGCGACGGACTAGCTACGCAGTATTTT. This encodes CASGDGLATQYF. This sequence joins TRBV12-5 and TRBJ2-3; the match to TRBD2 covers 8 bases. The CDR3 runs 12 residues. J lost 8 bases, V lost 6 bases, and 4 bases had no gene match. Looked up from germline, CDR1 is LGHNT and CDR2 is FRNRAP.

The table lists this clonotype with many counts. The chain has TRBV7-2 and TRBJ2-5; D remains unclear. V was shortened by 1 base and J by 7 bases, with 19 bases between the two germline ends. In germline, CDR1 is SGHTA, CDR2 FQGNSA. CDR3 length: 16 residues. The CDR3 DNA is TGTGCCAGCAGCTTAGAGGCAGGAAAAATAGGCGGGACCCAGTACTTC. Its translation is CASSLEAGKIGGTQYF.

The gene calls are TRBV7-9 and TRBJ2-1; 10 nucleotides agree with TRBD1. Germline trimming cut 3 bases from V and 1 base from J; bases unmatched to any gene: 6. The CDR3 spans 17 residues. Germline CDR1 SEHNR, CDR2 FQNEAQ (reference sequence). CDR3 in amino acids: CASSLTGGPGSYNEQFF. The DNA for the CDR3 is TGTGCCAGCAGCTTGACAGGGGGCCCAGGGTCCTACAATGAGCAGTTCTTC.

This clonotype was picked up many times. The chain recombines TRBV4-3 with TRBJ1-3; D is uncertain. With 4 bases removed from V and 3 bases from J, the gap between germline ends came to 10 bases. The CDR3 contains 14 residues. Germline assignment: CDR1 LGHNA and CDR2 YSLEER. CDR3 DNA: TGCGCCAGCAGCCCAGTGGTAATTGGAAACACCATATATTTT. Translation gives CASSPVVIGNTIYF.

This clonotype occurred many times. The CDR3 region is CASSGTEQGGTGELFF. The CDR3 bases are TGTGCCAGCAGTGGAACCGAACAGGGGGGCACCGGGGAGCTGTTTTTT. The rearrangement joins TRBV27 to TRBJ2-2, with TRBD1 matching over 8 bases. The germline gives CDR1 MNHEY, CDR2 SMNVEV (reference sequence). Losses at the gene ends were 5 bases for V and 4 bases for J; bases not matched to a gene: 9. This CDR3 contains 16 residues.

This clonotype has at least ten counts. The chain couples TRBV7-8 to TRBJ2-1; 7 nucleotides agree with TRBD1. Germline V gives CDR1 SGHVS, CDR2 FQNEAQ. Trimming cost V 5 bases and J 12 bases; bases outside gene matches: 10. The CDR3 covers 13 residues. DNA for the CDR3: TGTGCCAGCAGCACCCGACAGGGCTTAAGGCAGTTCTTC. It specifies CASSTRQGLRQFF. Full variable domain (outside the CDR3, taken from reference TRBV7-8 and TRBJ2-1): GAGVSQSPRYKVAKRGQDVALRCDPISGHVSLFWYQQALGQGPEFLTYFQNEAQLDKSGLPSDRFFAERPEGSVSTLKIQRTQQEDSAVYLCASSTRQGLRQFFGPGTRLTVL.

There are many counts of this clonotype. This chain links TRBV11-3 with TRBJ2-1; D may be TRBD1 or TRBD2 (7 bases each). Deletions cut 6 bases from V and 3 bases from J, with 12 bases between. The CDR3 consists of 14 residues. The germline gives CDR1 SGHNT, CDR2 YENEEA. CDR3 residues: CASRGGGNYNEQFF. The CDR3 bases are TGTGCCAGCAGGGGAGGGGGCAACTACAATGAGCAGTTCTTC. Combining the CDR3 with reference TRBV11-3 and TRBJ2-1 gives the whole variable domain EAGVVQSPRYKIIEKKQPVAFWCNPISGHNTLYWYLQNLGQGPELLIRYENEEAVDDSQLPKDRFSAERLKGVDSTLKIQPAELGDSAVYLCASRGGGNYNEQFFGPGTRLTVL.

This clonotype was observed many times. CDR3 sequence (DNA): TGTGCCAGCAGGACCACAGGGGGCGGAAACAATGAGCAGTTCTTC. Its protein is CASRTTGGGNNEQFF. The chain links TRBV6-2 or TRBV6-3 to TRBJ2-1, with 9 bases lining up with TRBD1. After removal of 6 bases from V and 5 bases from J, the junction contained 8 bases not matched to a gene. The CDR3 length is 15 residues. The germline V gene encodes CDR1 MNHEY and CDR2 SVGEGT.

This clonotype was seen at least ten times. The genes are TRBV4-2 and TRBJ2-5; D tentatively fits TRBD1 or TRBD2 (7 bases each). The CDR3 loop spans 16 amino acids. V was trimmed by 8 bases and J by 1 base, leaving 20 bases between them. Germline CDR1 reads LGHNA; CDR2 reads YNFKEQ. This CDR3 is CASSPGGAGTQETQYF. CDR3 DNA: TGTGCCAGCTCACCAGGGGGGGCGGGAACCCAAGAGACCCAGTACTTC.